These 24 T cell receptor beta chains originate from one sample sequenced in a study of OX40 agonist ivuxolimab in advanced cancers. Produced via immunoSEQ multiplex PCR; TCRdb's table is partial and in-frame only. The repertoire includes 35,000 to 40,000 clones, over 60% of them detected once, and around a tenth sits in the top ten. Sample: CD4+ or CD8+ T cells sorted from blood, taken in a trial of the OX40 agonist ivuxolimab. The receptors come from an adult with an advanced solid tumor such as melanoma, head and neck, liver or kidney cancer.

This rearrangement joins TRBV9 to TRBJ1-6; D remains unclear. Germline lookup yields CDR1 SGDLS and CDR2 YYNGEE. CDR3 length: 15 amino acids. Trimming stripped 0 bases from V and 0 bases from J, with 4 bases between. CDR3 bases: TGTGCCAGCAGCGTAGCGGGCTCCTATAATTCACCCCTCCACTTT. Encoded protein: CASSVAGSYNSPLHF.

The CDR3: CASRIIRDRVNEQYF. DNA for the CDR3: TGTGCCAGCAGGATTATCCGGGACAGGGTCAACGAGCAGTACTTC. V usage is TRBV6-1 and J usage is TRBJ2-7; 9 nucleotides align to TRBD1. Germline V gives CDR1 MNHNS, CDR2 SASEGT. The CDR3 length is 15 residues. Trimming at V came to 6 bases and at J to 5 bases, leaving 11 bases not matched to a gene.

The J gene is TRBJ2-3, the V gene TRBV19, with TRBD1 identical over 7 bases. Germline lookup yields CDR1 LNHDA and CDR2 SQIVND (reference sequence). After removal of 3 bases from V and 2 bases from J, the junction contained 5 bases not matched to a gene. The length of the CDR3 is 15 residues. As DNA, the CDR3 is TGTGCCAGTAGTATGGGGACAGCTTACACAGATACGCAGTATTTT. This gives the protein CASSMGTAYTDTQYF.

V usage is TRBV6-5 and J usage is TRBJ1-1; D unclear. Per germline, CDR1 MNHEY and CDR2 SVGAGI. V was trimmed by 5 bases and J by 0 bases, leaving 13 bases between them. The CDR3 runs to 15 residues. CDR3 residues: CASSPDFGLNTEAFF. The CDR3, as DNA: TGTGCCAGCAGTCCTGATTTTGGCTTGAACACTGAAGCTTTCTTT.

The CDR3 DNA sequence: TGTGCCAGCAGCTCGGGACTAGGCGGCGAGCAGTACTTC. Residues: CASSSGLGGEQYF. V gene TRBV7-9 combines with J gene TRBJ2-7; 8 bases are shared with TRBD2. Germline-derived CDR1 and CDR2 are SEHNR and FQNEAQ (reference sequence). Losses at the gene ends were 4 bases for V and 6 bases for J; bases not matched to a gene: 5. CDR3 length: 13 amino acids.

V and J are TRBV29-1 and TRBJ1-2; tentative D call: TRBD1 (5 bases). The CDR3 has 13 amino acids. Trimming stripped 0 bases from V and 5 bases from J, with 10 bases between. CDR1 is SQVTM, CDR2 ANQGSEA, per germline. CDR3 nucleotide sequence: TGCAGCGTTGAAGACTCCGACAGATATGGCTACACCTTC. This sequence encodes CSVEDSDRYGYTF. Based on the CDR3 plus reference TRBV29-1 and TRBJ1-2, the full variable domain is SAVISQKPSRDICQRGTSLTIQCQVDSQVTMMFWYRQQPGQSLTLIATANQGSEATYESGFVIDKFPISRPNLTFSTLTVSNMSPEDSSIYLCSVEDSDRYGYTFGSGTRLTVV.

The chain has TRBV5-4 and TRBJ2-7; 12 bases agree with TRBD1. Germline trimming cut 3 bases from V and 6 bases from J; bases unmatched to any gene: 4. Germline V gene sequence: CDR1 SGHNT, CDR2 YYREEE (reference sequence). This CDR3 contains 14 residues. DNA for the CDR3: TGTGCCAGCAGCTGGGACAGGGGGCGACGCGAGCAGTACTTC. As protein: CASSWDRGRREQYF.

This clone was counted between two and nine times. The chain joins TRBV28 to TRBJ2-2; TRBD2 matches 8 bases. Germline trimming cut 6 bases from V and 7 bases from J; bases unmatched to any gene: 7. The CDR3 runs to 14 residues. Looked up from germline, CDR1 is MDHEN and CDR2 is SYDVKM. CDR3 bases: TGTGCCAGCAGGTCGGGGGGGTATGACGGGGAGCTGTTTTTT. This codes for CASRSGGYDGELFF.

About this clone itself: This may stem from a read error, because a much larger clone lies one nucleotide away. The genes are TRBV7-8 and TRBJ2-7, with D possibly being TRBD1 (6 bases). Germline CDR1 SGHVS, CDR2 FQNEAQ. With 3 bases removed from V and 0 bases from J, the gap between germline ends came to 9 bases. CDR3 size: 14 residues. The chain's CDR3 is CASSFVDSSYEQYF. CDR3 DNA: TGTGCCAGCAGCTTCGTGGACAGCTCCTACGAGCAGTACTTC.

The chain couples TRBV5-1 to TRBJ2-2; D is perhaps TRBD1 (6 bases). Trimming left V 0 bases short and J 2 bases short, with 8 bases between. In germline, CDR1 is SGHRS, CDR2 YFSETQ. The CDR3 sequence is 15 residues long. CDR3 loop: CASSLAGENTGELFF. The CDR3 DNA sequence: TGCGCCAGCAGCTTGGCAGGGGAAAACACCGGGGAGCTGTTTTTT.

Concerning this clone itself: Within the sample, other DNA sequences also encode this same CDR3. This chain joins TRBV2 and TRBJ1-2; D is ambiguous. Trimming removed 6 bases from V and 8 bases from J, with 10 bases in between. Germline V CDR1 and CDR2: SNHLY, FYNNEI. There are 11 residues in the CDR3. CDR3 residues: CASSPGRGYTF. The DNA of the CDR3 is TGTGCCAGCAGCCCGGGAAGAGGCTACACCTTC.

CDR3 amino acids: CASSSTGGAFYNEQFF. CDR3 sequence (DNA): TGTGCCAGCAGTTCGACAGGGGGCGCTTTCTACAATGAGCAGTTCTTC. This sequence joins TRBV6-4 and TRBJ2-1, with TRBD1 matching 10 bases. V shed 5 bases, J shed 3 bases, and the junction held 7 bases outside the gene matches. This CDR3 is 16 amino acids long. Germline values: CDR1 MRHNA, CDR2 SNTAGT.

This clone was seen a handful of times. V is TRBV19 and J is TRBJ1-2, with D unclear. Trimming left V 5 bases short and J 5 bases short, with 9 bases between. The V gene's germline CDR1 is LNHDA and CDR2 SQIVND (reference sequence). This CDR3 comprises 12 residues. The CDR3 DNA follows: TGTGCCAGTAGTCCAGGAACTTATGGCTACACCTTC. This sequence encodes CASSPGTYGYTF.

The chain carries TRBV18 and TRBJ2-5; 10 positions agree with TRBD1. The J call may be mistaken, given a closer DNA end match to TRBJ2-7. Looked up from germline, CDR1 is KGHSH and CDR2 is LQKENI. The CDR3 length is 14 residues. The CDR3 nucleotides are TGTGCCAGCTCACAAGACAGGGGGCAAAGCGAGCAGTACTTC. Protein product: CASSQDRGQSEQYF.

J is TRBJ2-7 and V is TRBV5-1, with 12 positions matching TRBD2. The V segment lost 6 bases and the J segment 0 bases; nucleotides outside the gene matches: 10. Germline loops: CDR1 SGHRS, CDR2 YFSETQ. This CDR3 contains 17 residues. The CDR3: CASTLVPTSGSSYEQYF. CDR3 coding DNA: TGCGCCAGCACTTTAGTACCGACTAGCGGGAGCTCCTACGAGCAGTACTTC.

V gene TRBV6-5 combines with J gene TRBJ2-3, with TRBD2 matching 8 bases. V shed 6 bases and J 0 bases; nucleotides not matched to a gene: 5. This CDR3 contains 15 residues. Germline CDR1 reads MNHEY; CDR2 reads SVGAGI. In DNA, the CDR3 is TGTGCCAGCAGGGCTAGCGGGCGAAGCACAGATACGCAGTATTTT. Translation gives CASRASGRSTDTQYF.

The CDR3 is CASSVWVSFNTGELFF. CDR3 nucleotide sequence: TGTGCCAGCAGCGTTTGGGTCTCCTTTAACACCGGGGAGCTGTTTTTT. The chain joins TRBV4-2 to TRBJ2-2; D gene uncertain. Germline CDR1 LGHNA, CDR2 YNFKEQ. There are 16 residues in the CDR3. Trimming shortened V by 5 bases and J by 2 bases, and 15 bases separated the two germline ends.

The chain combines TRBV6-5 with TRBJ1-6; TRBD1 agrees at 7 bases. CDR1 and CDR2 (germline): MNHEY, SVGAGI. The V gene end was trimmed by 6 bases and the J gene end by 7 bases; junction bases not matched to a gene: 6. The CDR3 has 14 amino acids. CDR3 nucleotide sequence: TGTGCCAGCAGGAAGACAGGGAGGAATTCACCCCTCCACTTT. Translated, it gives CASRKTGRNSPLHF.

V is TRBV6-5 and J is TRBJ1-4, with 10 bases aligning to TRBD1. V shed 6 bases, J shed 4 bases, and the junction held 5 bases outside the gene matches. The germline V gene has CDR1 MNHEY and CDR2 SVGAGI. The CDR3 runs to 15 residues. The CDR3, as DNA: TGTGCCAGCAGCCCCGGGACAGGGGTTAATGAAAAACTGTTTTTT. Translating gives CASSPGTGVNEKLFF.

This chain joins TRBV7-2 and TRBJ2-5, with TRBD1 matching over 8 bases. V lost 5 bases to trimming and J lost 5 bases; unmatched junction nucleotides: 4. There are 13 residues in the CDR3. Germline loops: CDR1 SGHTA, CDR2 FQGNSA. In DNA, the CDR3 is TGTGCCAGCAGCGCCAACAGGGGGGAGACCCAGTACTTC. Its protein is CASSANRGETQYF. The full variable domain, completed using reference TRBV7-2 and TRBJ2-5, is GAGVSQSPSNKVTEKGKDVELRCDPISGHTALYWYRQSLGQGLEFLIYFQGNSAPDKSGLPSDRFSAERTGGSVSTLTIQRTQQEDSAVYLCASSANRGETQYFGPGTRLLVL.

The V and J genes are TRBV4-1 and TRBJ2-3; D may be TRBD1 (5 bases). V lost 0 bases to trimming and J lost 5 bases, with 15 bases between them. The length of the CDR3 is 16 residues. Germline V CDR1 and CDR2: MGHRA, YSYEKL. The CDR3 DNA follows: TGCGCCAGCAGCCAAGATTCAGCAGGGCGGATAGATACGCAGTATTTT. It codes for CASSQDSAGRIDTQYF.

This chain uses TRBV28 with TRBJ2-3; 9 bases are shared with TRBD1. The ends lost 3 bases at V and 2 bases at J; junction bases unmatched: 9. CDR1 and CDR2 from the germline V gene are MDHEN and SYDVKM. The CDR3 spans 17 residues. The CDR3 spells CASSFLAGTGLTDTQYF. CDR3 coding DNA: TGTGCCAGCAGTTTTTTGGCCGGGACAGGGCTCACAGATACGCAGTATTTT. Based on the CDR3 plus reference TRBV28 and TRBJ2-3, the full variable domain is DVKVTQSSRYLVKRTGEKVFLECVQDMDHENMFWYRQDPGLGLRLIYFSYDVKMKEKGDIPEGYSVSREKKERFSLILESASTNQTSMYLCASSFLAGTGLTDTQYFGPGTRLTVL.

CDR3 sequence (DNA): TGTGCCACCAGCAGAGGTGAGGGAAATTCACCCCTCCACTTT. This translates into CATSRGEGNSPLHF. The gene calls are TRBV15 and TRBJ1-6, with D unresolved. CDR1 and CDR2 (germline): LNHNV, YYDKDF (reference sequence). V lost 1 base, J lost 7 bases, and 8 bases lay in between. The CDR3 is made up of 14 amino acids.

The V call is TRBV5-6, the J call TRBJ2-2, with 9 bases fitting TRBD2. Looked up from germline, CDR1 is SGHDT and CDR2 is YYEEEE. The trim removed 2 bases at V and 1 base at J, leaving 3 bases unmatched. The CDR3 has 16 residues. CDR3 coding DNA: TGTGCCAGCAGCTTCACAGCGGGAGGGAACACCGGGGAGCTGTTTTTT. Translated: CASSFTAGGNTGELFF.